This T cell receptor (beta chain) was captured by sequencing in a study of shared clonotypes between healthy human individuals. Overall study: Plates per donor: three CD4 naive, three CD4 memory, two CD8 naive, one CD8 memory. Findings and caveats of the study: Larger richness was generally estimated for naive than memory subsets.

In regard to this clone: Its antigen is as yet unknown.

Cells designated naive CD8 were CD45RO-negative and were positively selected for CCR7, with terminally differentiated effector memory CD45RA+ cells excluded. Measured with immunoSEQ multiplex PCR; TCRdb has only the in-frame clones, and not every one. The sample shows more than 2 million clones, approximately 95% of them seen only once. The TCR originated in a man aged 18 to 29 in good health. Input material: naive CD8+ T cells sorted from blood.

The chain's CDR3 is CASSIDSLNTIYF. The CDR3 coding sequence is TGTGCCAGCAGCATTGACAGTCTAAACACCATATATTTT. V gene TRBV5-6 combines with J gene TRBJ1-3, with a weak D call TRBD1 (5 bases). Germline V lookup: CDR1 SGHDT, CDR2 YYEEEE. CDR3 size: 13 residues. V lost 4 bases, J lost 6 bases, and 11 bases lay in between.